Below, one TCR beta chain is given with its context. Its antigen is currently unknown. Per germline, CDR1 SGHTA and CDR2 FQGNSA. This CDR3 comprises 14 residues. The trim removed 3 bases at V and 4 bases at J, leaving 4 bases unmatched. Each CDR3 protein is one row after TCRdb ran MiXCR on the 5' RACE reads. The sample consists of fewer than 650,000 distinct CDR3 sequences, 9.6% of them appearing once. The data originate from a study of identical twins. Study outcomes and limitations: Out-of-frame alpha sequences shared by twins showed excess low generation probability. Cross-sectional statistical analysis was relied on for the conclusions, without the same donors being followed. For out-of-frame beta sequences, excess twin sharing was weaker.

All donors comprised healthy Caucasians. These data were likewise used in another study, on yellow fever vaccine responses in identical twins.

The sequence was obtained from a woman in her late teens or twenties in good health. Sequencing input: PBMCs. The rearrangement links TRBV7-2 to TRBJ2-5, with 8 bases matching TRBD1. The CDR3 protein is CASSFRTGTETQYF. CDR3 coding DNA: TGTGCCAGCAGCTTTCGGACAGGGACAGAGACCCAGTACTTC. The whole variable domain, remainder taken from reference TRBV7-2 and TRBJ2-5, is GAGVSQSPSNKVTEKGKDVELRCDPISGHTALYWYRQSLGQGLEFLIYFQGNSAPDKSGLPSDRFSAERTGGSVSTLTIQRTQQEDSAVYLCASSFRTGTETQYFGPGTRLLVL.